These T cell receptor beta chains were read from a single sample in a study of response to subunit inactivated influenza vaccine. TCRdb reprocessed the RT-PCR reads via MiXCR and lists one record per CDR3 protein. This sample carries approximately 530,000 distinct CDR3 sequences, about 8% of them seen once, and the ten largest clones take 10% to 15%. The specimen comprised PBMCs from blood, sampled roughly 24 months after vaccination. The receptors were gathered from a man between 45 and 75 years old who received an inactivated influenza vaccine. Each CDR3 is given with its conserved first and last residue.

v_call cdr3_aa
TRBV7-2 CASRETSGSTDTQYF
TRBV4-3 CASSQAGGDSPLHF
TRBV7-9 CASSWNNYLHF
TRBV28 CASSLWGQFYEQYF
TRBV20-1 CSAGTSGRVEQYF
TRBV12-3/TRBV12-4 CASSGTAPPQWGYTF
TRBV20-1 CSARDTSTYEQYF
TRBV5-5 CASSLEAFVNEQFF
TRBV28 CASSYLAGGAYEQYF
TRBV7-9 CASSPPGTGLYEQYF
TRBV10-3 CAISESMGQGYEQYF
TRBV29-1 CSVATGVNTGELFF
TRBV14 CASSQAFGSGNTIYF
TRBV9 CASSGGPSDEQFF
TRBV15 CATSVEGNQPQHF
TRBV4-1 CASSQGTYSYNEQFF
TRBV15 CATSRDHSGANVLTF
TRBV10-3 CAISSSGSTYEQYF
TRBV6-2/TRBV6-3 CASSYPALATEQYF
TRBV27 CASSPTRRPYNEQFF
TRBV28 CASKTGLGGGQPQHF
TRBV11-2 CASSLGVSGSEQYF
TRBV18 CASSPSQGVYGYTF
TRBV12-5 CASGPGQGRSYGYTF
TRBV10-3 CAISEEGNGYTF
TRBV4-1 CASSTRVLAKNIQYF
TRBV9 CASSVPADTQYF
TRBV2 CASSEGLAGIGELFF
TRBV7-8 CASRLRAGGDEQFF
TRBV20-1 CSARGPGNTIYF
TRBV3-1 CASSPNPSGGQETQYF
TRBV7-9 CASSSTSGGGNEQFF
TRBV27 CASSPGGLVGTEAFF
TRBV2 CASSSTSGYGYTF
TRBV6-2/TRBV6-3 CASTSGGRVQFF
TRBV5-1 CASTRTSGGQETQYF
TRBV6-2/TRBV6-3 CASSPLNSGANVLTF
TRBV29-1 CSAATGYSGNTIYF
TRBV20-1 CSAFTGAKTQYF
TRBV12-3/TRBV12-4 CASSFMPGELFF
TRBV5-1 CASSEAPRQSDEKLFF
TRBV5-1 CASSSSSGPYEQYF
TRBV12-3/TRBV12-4 CASREGQGHLPQHF
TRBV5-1 CASSSPGTGTQYF
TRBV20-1 CSARVFDEQFF
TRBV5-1 CASSLWGLVDSPLHF
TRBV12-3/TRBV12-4 CASSLKGRRDNNEQFF
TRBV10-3 CAISEVTGRGTEAFF
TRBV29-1 CGVDRDAKETQYF
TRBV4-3 CASSQLGELFF
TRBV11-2 CASSLVYRSSYEQYF
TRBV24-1 CATANKGAGANVLTF
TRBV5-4 CASSLRGSNEQYF
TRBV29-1 CSVEVWTSSTDTQYF
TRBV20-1 CSARDLSGEVEQFF